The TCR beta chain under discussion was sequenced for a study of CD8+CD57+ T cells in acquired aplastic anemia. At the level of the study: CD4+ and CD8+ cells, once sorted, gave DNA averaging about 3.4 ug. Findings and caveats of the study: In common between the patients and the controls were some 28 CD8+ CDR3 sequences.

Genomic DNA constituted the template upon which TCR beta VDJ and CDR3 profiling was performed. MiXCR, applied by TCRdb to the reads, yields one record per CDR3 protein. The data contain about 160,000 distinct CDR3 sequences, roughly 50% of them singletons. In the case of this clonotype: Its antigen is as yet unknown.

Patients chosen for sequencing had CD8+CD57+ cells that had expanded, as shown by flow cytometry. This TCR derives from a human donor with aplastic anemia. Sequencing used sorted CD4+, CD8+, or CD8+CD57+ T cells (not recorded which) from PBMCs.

The CDR3 loop is CSVVPVVGVGEQYF. For the CDR3, the DNA is TGCAGCGTTGTGCCCGTCGTCGGCGTGGGGGAGCAGTACTTC. The chain employs TRBV29-1 and TRBJ2-7; D uncertain. The germline CDR1 and CDR2 sequences are SQVTM and ANQGSEA. Trimming pared 4 bases from V and 7 bases from J, leaving 20 bases between. The CDR3 has 14 residues.